Listed below are T cell receptor beta chains from one sample, sequenced in a study of T cells after posttransplantation cyclophosphamide. Sequenced by immunoSEQ multiplex PCR; TCRdb stores in-frame clones only, minus some. The table lists about 24,000 clones, with no singletons. The sample consisted of PBMCs. These receptors came from a woman aged 45-65 years in good health, CMV-negative, and a related stem cell transplant donor. Both conserved end residues are part of each CDR3. D genes are given only for firm matches. Clone size is not always given. Where it is, it says once, few, many or a class for expanded clones.

TRBJ2-7 | TRBV19 | many | - | TGTGCCAGTAGTATAGACAGGGATTTGAGCGAGCAGTACTTC | CASSIDRDLSEQYF
TRBJ2-2 | TRBV6-6 | many | - | TGTGCCAGCAGCCCCCTGAACACCGGGGAGCTGTTTTTT | CASSPLNTGELFF
TRBJ1-3 | TRBV19 | many | TRBD1 | TGTGCCAGTAGTTTTCGGACAGGGAATTCTGGAAACACCATATATTTT | CASSFRTGNSGNTIYF
TRBJ2-5 | TRBV6-5 | - | TRBD2 | TGTGCCAGCAGTTACTCAACTAGCGGGCCAGAGACCCAGTACTTC | CASSYSTSGPETQYF
TRBJ2-3 | TRBV7-6 | many | TRBD2 | TGTGCCAGCAGTTCGGTAGCGGGGGGGCCTTCAGGAGATACGCAGTATTTT | CASSSVAGGPSGDTQYF
TRBJ1-4 | TRBV11-2 | many | - | TGTGCCAGCAGCTTAGCCCGAGGATTCAGCGCTAATGAAAAACTGTTTTTT | CASSLARGFSANEKLFF
TRBJ2-7 | TRBV2 | many | - | TGTGCCAGCGACCCTACAGGGCTAGGAGAGCAGTACTTC | CASDPTGLGEQYF
TRBJ1-2 | TRBV7-8 | many | - | TGTGCCAGCAGCTTAGGTAATACGGGACTCCATGGCTACACCTTC | CASSLGNTGLHGYTF
TRBJ1-6 | TRBV9 | many | - | TGTGCCAGCAGCACCACGGTGGGGGGAAATTCACCCCTCCACTTT | CASSTTVGGNSPLHF
TRBJ2-2 | TRBV5-1 | many | TRBD2 | TGCGCCAGCACCCACTTAGCGGGAGGCCCCGGGGAGCTGTTTTTT | CASTHLAGGPGELFF
TRBJ2-7 | TRBV13 | many | - | TGTGCCAGCAGCTTAGACACGCCCTCCGAGCAGTACTTC | CASSLDTPSEQYF
TRBJ2-3 | TRBV5-1 | many | TRBD2 | TGCGCCAGCAGCTTGGGGGGCGGGAGGTCTACAGATACGCAGTATTTT | CASSLGGGRSTDTQYF
TRBJ1-1 | TRBV6-4 | many | - | TGTGCCAGCAGTGACGGGAGAAACACTGAAGCTTTCTTT | CASSDGRNTEAFF
TRBJ1-1 | TRBV6-1 | many | TRBD1 | TGTGCCAGCAGTGGGACCGGGACAGGGGGCCTTGAAGCTTTCTTT | CASSGTGTGGLEAFF
TRBJ2-5 | TRBV11-2 | many | TRBD1 | TGTGCCAGCAGCCTCAGCGACAGGGTAGCGACCCAGTACTTC | CASSLSDRVATQYF
TRBJ2-1 | TRBV6-6 | many | - | TGTGCCAGCAGTTACCTGGCGGGGTACAATGAGCAGTTCTTC | CASSYLAGYNEQFF
TRBJ1-2 | TRBV7-9 | many | - | TGTGCCAGCAGCTTAGGGCCAGCGTATTTCTTC | CASSLGPAYFF
TRBJ1-2 | TRBV5-6 | many | TRBD1 | TGTGCCAGCAGCGCGGACAGGAACTATGGCTACACCTTC | CASSADRNYGYTF
TRBJ2-4 | TRBV2 | many | TRBD1 | TGTGCCAGCAGTGGAGGGGGCAGGGAGCCTCCCAGAAACATTCAGTACTTC | CASSGGGREPPRNIQYF
TRBJ1-3 | TRBV1 | many | - | TGCACCAGCAGCCAAGATCCCGGACAGGGGGACTTAATCGGTAAACTTGGAAACACCATATATTTT | CTSSQDPGQGDLIGKLGNTIYF
TRBJ2-7 | TRBV10-3 | many | TRBD2 | TGTGCCATCAGTGTGGAGGGACTAGTTGCTCGCCCCTACGAGCAGTACTTC | CAISVEGLVARPYEQYF
TRBJ2-3 | TRBV11-2 | many | TRBD1 | TGTGCCAGCAGCTCCAACGACAGGGTTCTCTCAGATACGCAGTATTTT | CASSSNDRVLSDTQYF
TRBJ1-2 | TRBV28 | many | - | TGTGCCAGCAGCAACCCTAGCGGCTACACCTTC | CASSNPSGYTF
TRBJ2-2 | TRBV18 | many | - | TGTGCCAGCTCACCATCGGGGGACACCGGGGAGCTGTTTTTT | CASSPSGDTGELFF
TRBJ2-6 | TRBV7-6 | many | - | TGTGCCAGCAGCCAGGGCATAACCAACTCTGGGGCCAACGTCCTGACTTTC | CASSQGITNSGANVLTF
TRBJ2-7 | TRBV15 | many | - | TGTGCCACCAGGGGCAGGGCTTCCTACGAGCAGTACTTC | CATRGRASYEQYF
TRBJ2-3 | TRBV5-1 | many | - | TGCGCCAGCAGCTTGGTGGGACTCCCGACGCCCACAGATACGCAGTATTTT | CASSLVGLPTPTDTQYF
TRBJ2-1 | TRBV19 | many | TRBD2 | TGTGCCAGTAGTATAGCCACACTATCCCGTTCCGGGAGGGCCTCCTACAATGAGCAGTTCTTC | CASSIATLSRSGRASYNEQFF
TRBJ1-2 | TRBV5-1 | many | - | TGCGCCAGCAGCTCGACAGTGGGGGCTGACACCTTC | CASSSTVGADTF
TRBJ1-5 | TRBV7-8 | many | - | TGTGCCAGCAGCTTGAGACAGGGCAATCAGCCCCAGCATTTT | CASSLRQGNQPQHF
TRBJ1-5 | TRBV28 | many | - | TGTGCCAGCAGTTTACCCACAGGGAGGGGTAGCAATCAGCCCCAGCATTTT | CASSLPTGRGSNQPQHF
TRBJ2-2 | TRBV5-1 | many | - | TGCGCCAGCAGCAGCGGAGCCGGGGAGCTGTTTTTT | CASSSGAGELFF
TRBJ2-1 | TRBV7-9 | many | - | TGTGCCAGCAGTTCAACCGGTGGCTCCTACAATGAGCAGTTCTTC | CASSSTGGSYNEQFF
TRBJ2-7 | TRBV7-2 | few | TRBD1 | TGTGCCAGCAGCCCGTGGACAGGGGGGTTTTACGAGCAGTACTTC | CASSPWTGGFYEQYF
TRBJ2-5 | TRBV20-1 | many | - | TGCAGTGCTAGATCAGGAGAGACCCAGTACTTC | CSARSGETQYF
TRBJ2-7 | TRBV5-4 | many | - | TGTGCCAGCAGTCTAGTTGGGTCCTACGAGCAGTACTTC | CASSLVGSYEQYF
TRBJ2-5 | TRBV7-6 | many | - | TGTGCCAGCAGCTCATCGGCGTCAGGGTCGGAGACCCAGTACTTC | CASSSSASGSETQYF
TRBJ2-5 | TRBV7-9 | many | TRBD1 | TGTGCCAGCAGTCTACAGGGGCGACAAGAGACCCAGTACTTC | CASSLQGRQETQYF
TRBJ1-5 | TRBV18 | many | TRBD1 | TGTGCCAGCTCACAGGGTGTGACAGGGGGGAATCAGCCCCAGCATTTT | CASSQGVTGGNQPQHF
TRBJ2-7 | TRBV9 | many | - | TGTGCCAGCAGCGTAGGAGGTCGGTCCTACGAGCAGTACTTC | CASSVGGRSYEQYF
TRBJ2-5 | TRBV6-1 | many | TRBD2 | TGTGCCAGCAGTCCGAGCGGAGGGAGGGGAGAGACCCAGTACTTC | CASSPSGGRGETQYF
TRBJ2-1 | TRBV11-2 | many | - | TGTGCCAGCAGCTTAGCCCAGGGGACCATCTACAATGAGCAGTTCTTC | CASSLAQGTIYNEQFF
TRBJ1-5 | TRBV2 | many | - | TGTGCCAGCGGTAGGGGGGGGCACAATCAGCCCCAGCATTTT | CASGRGGHNQPQHF
TRBJ1-5 | TRBV13 | many | - | TGTGCCAGCAGCTCGGGACAAAGCAATCAGCCCCAGCATTTT | CASSSGQSNQPQHF